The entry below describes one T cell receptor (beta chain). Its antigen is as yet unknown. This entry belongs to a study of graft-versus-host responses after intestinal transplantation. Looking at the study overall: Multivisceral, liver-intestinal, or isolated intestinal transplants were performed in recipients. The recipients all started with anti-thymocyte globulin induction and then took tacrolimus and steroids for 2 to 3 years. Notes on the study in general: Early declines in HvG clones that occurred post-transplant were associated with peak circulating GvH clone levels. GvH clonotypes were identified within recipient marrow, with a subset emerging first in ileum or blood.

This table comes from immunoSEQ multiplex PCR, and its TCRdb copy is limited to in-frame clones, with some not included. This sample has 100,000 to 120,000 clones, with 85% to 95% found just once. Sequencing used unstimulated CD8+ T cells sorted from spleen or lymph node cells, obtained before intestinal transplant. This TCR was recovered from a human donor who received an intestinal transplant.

CDR3 sequence (DNA): TGTGCCAGCAGTGAAGGGCTAGCAGCTATAGAGACCCAGTACTTC. Residues: CASSEGLAAIETQYF. The V and J genes are TRBV6-1 and TRBJ2-5; tentative D call: TRBD2 (5 bases). Germline CDR1 MNHNS, CDR2 SASEGT. Trimming removed 1 base at V and 4 bases at J, with 13 bases between. The CDR3 contains 15 residues.